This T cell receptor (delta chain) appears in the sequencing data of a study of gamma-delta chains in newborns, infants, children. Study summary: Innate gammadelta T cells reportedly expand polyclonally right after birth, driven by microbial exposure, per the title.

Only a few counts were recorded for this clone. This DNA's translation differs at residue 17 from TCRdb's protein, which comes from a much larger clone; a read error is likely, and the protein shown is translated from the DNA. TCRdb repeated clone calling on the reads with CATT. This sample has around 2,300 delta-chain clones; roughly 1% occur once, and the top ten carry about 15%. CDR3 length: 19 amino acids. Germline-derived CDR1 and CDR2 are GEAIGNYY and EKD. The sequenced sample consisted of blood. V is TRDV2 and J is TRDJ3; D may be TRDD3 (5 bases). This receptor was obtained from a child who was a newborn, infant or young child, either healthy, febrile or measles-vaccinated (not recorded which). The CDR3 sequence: CACDTVGGSSSWDTRQVFF. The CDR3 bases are TGTGCCTGTGACACCGTCGGGGGCTCCAGCTCCTGGGACACCCGACAGGTGTTTTTC.